This T cell receptor beta chain was sequenced in a study of TIL therapy for anti-PD-1-resistant metastatic lung cancer. Overall study context: Median tumor PD-L1 proportion score was under 6.5%. Several tumors were EGFR-mutant and two were ALK-rearranged.

The immunoSEQ assay was v3. Sequencing was performed with immunoSEQ multiplex PCR; in TCRdb, only in-frame clones are kept and a portion is missing. Of about 60,000 clones in the sample, roughly 66% were seen once. Regarding the study as a whole: This highly selected cohort may not generalize to typical lung cancer patients.

Stated time point: pre-treatment sample, taken before nivolumab and TIL therapy. Comment on this clone: Its antigen remains unidentified.

The CDR3 has 13 residues. V dropped 2 bases and J dropped 2 bases, with 5 bases sitting between them. Looked up from germline, CDR1 is SGHRS and CDR2 is YFSETQ. The genes are TRBV5-1 and TRBJ2-1; no firm D call. The origin of this receptor is a person aged 25-80 years with non-small cell lung cancer. Sample: blood, taken at baseline. CDR3 coding DNA: TGCGCCAGCAGCTTTGACACCTACAATGAGCAGTTCTTC. Its translation: CASSFDTYNEQFF. Full variable domain (remainder filled in from reference TRBV5-1 and TRBJ2-1): KAGVTQTPRYLIKTRGQQVTLSCSPISGHRSVSWYQQTPGQGLQFLFEYFSETQRNKGNFPGRFSGRQFSNSRSEMNVSTLELGDSALYLCASSFDTYNEQFFGPGTRLTVL.